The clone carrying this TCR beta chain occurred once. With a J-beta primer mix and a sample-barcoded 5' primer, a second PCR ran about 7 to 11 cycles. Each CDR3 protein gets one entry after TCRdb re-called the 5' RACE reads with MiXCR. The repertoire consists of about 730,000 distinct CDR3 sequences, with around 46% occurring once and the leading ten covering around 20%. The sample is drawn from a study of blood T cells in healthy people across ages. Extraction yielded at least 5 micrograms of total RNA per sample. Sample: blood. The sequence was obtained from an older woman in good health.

For the CDR3, the DNA is TGTGCCACCAGTGATTTAGGGGGGGCTCCAGATACGCAGTATTTT. It encodes CATSDLGGAPDTQYF. The chain joins TRBV24-1 to TRBJ2-3; D perhaps matches TRBD2 (7 bases). Germline V gene data show CDR1 as KGHDR and CDR2 as SFDVKD. V dropped 1 base and J dropped 4 bases, with 11 bases sitting between them. The CDR3 runs to 15 residues.